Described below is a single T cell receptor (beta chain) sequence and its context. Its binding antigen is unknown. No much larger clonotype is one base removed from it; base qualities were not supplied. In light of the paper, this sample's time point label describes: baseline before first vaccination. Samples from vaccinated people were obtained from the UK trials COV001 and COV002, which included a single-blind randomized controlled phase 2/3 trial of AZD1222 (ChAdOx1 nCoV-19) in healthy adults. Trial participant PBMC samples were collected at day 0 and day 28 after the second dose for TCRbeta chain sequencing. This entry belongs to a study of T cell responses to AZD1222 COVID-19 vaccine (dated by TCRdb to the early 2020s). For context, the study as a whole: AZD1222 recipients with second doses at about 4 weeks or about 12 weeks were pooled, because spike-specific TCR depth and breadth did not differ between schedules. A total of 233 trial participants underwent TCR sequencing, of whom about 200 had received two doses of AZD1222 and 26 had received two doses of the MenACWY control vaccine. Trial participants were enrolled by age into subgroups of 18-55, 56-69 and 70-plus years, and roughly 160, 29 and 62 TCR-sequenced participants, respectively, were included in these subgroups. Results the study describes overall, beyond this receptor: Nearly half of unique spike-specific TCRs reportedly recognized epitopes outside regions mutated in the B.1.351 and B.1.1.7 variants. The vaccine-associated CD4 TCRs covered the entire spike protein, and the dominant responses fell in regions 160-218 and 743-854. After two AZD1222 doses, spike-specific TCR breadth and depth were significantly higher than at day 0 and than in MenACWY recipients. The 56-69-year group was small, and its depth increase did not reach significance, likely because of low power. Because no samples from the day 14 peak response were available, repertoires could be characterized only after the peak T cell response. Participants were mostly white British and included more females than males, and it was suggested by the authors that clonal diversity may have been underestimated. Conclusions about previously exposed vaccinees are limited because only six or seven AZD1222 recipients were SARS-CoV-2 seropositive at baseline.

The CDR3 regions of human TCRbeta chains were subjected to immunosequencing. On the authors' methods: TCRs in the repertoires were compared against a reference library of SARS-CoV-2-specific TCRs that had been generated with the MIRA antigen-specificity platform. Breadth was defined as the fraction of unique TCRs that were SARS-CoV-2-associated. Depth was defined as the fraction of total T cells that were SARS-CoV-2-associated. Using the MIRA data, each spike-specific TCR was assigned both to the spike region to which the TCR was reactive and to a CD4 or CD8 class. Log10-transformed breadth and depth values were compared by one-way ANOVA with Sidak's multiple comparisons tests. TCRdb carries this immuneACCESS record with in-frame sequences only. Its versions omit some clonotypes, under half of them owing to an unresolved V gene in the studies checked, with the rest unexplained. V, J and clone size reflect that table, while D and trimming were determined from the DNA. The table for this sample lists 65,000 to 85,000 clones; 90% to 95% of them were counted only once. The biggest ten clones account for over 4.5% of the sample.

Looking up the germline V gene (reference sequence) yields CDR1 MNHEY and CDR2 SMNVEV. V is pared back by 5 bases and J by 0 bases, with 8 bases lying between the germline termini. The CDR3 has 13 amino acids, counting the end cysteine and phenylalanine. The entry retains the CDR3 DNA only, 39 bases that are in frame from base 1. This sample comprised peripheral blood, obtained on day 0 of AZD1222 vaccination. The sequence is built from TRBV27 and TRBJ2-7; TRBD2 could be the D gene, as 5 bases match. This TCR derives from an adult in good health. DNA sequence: TGTGCCAGCAGTGGACTCCTCTCCTACGAGCAGTACTTC. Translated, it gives CASSGLLSYEQYF.